Below, 2 T cell receptor beta chains from the same sample are listed, as sequenced in a study of graft-versus-host responses after intestinal transplantation. Measured with immunoSEQ multiplex PCR; TCRdb has only the in-frame clones, and not every one. The sample shows 150,000 or so clones, 80% to 95% of them seen only once. No antigen has been assigned to these receptors. Source: unstimulated CD4+ T cells sorted from spleen or lymph node cells, taken before intestinal transplant. These receptor sequences come from a human donor who received an intestinal transplant.

This rearrangement joins TRBV9 to TRBJ1-5; TRBD1 matches at 10 bases. The CDR3 runs 14 residues. With 3 bases clipped from V and 5 bases from J, the junction kept 2 bases outside the gene matches. Germline CDR1 and CDR2: SGDLS and YYNGEE. Here the CDR3 reads CASSGGTGDQPQHF. DNA for the CDR3: TGTGCCAGCAGCGGGGGGACAGGGGATCAGCCCCAGCATTTT.

The chain joins TRBV28 to TRBJ2-7; 13 nucleotides align to TRBD2. CDR1 and CDR2 (germline): MDHEN, SYDVKM. J lost 0 bases, V lost 5 bases, and 4 bases had no gene match. This CDR3 is built from 16 residues. The DNA of the CDR3 is TGTGCCAGCAGTCCAGGGACTAGCGGGGCCTCCTACGAGCAGTACTTC. Encoded protein: CASSPGTSGASYEQYF.